The TCR beta chain described here comes from a study of blood T cell repertoires in COVID-19. Study as a whole: From T cells, B-cell-depleted T cells, or PBMCs came the material, which was cDNA or gDNA.

Only one count was recorded for this clone. The same CDR3 also results from other DNA sequences found in this sample. Original processing notes: The authors estimated nucleated cell counts from reference gene primer amplification. Measured with immunoSEQ multiplex PCR; TCRdb has only the in-frame clones, and not every one. V and J calls plus clone size are reproduced from that table; the DNA served to infer D and trimming. This sample has some 240,000 clones; 90% occur once, and the top ten carry about 2%. Per germline, CDR1 SGHRS and CDR2 YFSETQ. V shed 1 base, J shed 2 bases, and the junction held 1 base outside the gene matches. The CDR3 covers 14 residues.

This receptor was taken from a woman aged 55-75 years with COVID-19, enrolled during active disease. Sequencing was performed on peripheral blood. The chain joins TRBV5-1 to TRBJ2-5, with TRBD2 identical over 8 bases. Here the CDR3 reads CASSLSSGQETQYF. For the CDR3, the DNA is TGCGCCAGCAGCTTGTCTAGCGGGCAAGAGACCCAGTACTTC.